This T cell receptor beta chain was sequenced during a study of blood T cell repertoires in COVID-19. The CDR3 is made up of 16 amino acids. V lost 2 bases and J 4 bases, leaving 14 bases between the germline ends. Germline loops: CDR1 KGHSH, CDR2 LQKENI. Original processing methods: Nucleated cell number was recorded as an estimate derived from reference gene primer amplification. Profiled with immunoSEQ multiplex PCR; TCRdb holds only in-frame clones, not every one. Clone size and V and J calls were adopted from that table, with D and trimming inferred from the DNA. Of 40,000 to 60,000 clones in the sample, over 85% are singletons; the top ten hold about 1%.

V and J are TRBV18 and TRBJ1-4; D perhaps matches TRBD1 (6 bases). The receptor was isolated from a man in his 60s with COVID-19, enrolled during active disease. The sequenced sample consisted of peripheral blood. The DNA of the CDR3 is TGTGCCAGCTCACCAGTGAGATCCAGGGGTAATGAAAAACTGTTTTTT. It specifies CASSPVRSRGNEKLFF.